The sequence of this TCR beta chain was determined in a study of Ad26.COV2.S vaccination and SARS-CoV-2 variants. Findings and caveats of the study: TCR breadth and depth analyses may have underestimated total T cell responses.

Treatment given: roughly 19 received Ad26.COV2.S at low or high dose, single or two shots; roughly five received placebo; per-sample allocation not given. The study sampled participants on day 63 after the first vaccine or placebo injection. Deletions cut 1 base from V and 9 bases from J, with 7 bases between. This CDR3 region has 13 residues. The protocol was immunoSEQ multiplex PCR, while the TCRdb copy is restricted to in-frame clones and leaves out a portion. The data hold some 290,000 clones, with over 80% observed a single time. In the case of this clone: The antigen is undetermined.

The rearrangement links TRBV12-3 or TRBV12-4 to TRBJ1-6, with a tentative D call TRBD1 (5 bases). The receptor's source is a person between 18 and 65 years old who received the Ad26.COV2.S COVID-19 vaccine or a placebo. Specimen: peripheral blood, collected in a trial of Ad26.COV2.S vaccine versus placebo. CDR3 DNA sequence: TGTGCCAGCAGTTTAGGTGGGGCTTCACCCCTCCACTTT. Amino acids: CASSLGGASPLHF.